This T cell receptor (beta chain) was recovered during a study of CD8 T cells in ankylosing spondylitis. Germline V gene data show CDR1 as MGHRA and CDR2 as YSYEKL. This CDR3 has 16 residues. The V gene lost 3 bases and the J gene lost 2 bases, with 15 bases spanning the gap. In its sample, this clonotype was seen a few times. Antigen: not known. In TCRdb, the 5' RACE reads were re-called with MiXCR into one record per CDR3 protein. The sample has 250,000 to 350,000 distinct CDR3 sequences, 20% seen once. Study findings and constraints: For ankylosing spondylitis blood, a TCR beta motif of 8 or 9 highly homologous variants appeared characteristic. Researchers reportedly found disease-linked clones significantly enriched in matched ankylosing spondylitis synovial fluid. Certain motif variants had earlier been reported in reactive arthritis synovial fluid and blood. Relatively rare in peripheral blood, disease-linked clones were also CD8+.

The sequence was collected from a male donor with ankylosing spondylitis or in good health (not recorded which). V gene TRBV4-1 combines with J gene TRBJ2-3; a possible D gene is TRBD2 (6 bases). Sequences were obtained from blood, either unsorted or a sorted T cell fraction (not recorded which). The chain's CDR3 is CASSHPVGGNTDTQYF. The CDR3 coding sequence is TGCGCCAGCAGCCATCCGGTGGGAGGCAACACAGATACGCAGTATTTT.